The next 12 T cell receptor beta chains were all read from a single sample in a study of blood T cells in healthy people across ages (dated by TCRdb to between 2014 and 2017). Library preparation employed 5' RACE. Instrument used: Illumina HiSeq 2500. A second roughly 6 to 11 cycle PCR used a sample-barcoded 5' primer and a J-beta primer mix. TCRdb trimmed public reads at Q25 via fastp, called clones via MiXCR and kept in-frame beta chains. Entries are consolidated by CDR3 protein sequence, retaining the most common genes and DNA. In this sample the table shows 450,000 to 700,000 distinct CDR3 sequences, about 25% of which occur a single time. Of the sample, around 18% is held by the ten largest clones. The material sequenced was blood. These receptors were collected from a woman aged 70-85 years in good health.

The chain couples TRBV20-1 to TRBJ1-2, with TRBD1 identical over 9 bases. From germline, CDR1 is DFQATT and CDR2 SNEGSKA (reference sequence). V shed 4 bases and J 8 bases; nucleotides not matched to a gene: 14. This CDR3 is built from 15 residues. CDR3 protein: CSANGGQGGFWGYTF. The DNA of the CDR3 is TGCAGTGCTAACGGGGGACAGGGAGGTTTTTGGGGCTACACCTTC.

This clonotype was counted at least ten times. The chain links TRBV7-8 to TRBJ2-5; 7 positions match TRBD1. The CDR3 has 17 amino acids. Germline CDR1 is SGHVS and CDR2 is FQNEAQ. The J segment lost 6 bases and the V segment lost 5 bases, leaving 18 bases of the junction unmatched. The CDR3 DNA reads TGTGCCAGCAGCCCGACTACGGGTCGAGGGGGCGGAAAGACCCAGTACTTC. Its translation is CASSPTTGRGGGKTQYF.

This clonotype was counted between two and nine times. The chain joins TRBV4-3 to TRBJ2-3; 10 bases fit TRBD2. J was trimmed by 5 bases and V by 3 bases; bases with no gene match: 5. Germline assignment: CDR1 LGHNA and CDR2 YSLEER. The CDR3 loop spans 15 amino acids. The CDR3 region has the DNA TGCGCCAGCAGCCAGAGCGGGGGGGCCGTAGATACGCAGTATTTT. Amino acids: CASSQSGGAVDTQYF.

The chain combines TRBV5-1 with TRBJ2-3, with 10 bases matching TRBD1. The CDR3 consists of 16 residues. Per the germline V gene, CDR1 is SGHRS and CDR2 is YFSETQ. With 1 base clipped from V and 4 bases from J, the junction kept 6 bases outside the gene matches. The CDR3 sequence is CASSLLGQGGPDTQYF. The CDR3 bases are TGCGCCAGCAGCTTGCTCGGACAGGGGGGACCAGATACGCAGTATTTT. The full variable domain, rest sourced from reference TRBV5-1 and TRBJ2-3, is KAGVTQTPRYLIKTRGQQVTLSCSPISGHRSVSWYQQTPGQGLQFLFEYFSETQRNKGNFPGRFSGRQFSNSRSEMNVSTLELGDSALYLCASSLLGQGGPDTQYFGPGTRLTVL.

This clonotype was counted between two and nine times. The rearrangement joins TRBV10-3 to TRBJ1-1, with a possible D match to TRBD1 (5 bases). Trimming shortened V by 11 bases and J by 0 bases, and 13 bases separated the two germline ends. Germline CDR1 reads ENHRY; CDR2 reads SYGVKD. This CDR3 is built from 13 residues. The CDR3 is CAVTQGLNTEAFF. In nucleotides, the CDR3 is TGTGCCGTAACCCAGGGTTTGAACACTGAAGCTTTCTTT.

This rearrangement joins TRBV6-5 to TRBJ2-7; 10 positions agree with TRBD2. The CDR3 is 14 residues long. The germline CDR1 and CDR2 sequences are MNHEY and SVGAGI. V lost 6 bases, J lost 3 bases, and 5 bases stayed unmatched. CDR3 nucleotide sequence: TGTGCCAGCAGATCGGGACTAGCGAGCTACGAGCAGTACTTC. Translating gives CASRSGLASYEQYF.

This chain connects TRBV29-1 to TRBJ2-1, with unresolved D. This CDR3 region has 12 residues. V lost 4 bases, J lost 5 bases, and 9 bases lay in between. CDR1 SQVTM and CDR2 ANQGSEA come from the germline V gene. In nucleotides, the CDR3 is TGCAGCGTTGCGTTGGCAGACAATGAGCAGTTCTTC. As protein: CSVALADNEQFF.

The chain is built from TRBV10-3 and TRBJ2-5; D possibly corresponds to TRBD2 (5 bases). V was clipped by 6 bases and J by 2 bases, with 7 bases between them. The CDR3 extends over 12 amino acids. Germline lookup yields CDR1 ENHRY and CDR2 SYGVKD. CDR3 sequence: CAISRTQETQYF. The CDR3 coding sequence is TGTGCCATCAGCCGGACTCAAGAGACCCAGTACTTC.

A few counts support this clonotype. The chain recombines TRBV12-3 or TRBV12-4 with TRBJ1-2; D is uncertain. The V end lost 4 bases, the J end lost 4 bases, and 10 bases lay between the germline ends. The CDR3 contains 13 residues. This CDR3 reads CASSYGSVYGYTF. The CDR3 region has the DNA TGTGCCAGCAGTTACGGGTCAGTCTATGGCTACACCTTC.

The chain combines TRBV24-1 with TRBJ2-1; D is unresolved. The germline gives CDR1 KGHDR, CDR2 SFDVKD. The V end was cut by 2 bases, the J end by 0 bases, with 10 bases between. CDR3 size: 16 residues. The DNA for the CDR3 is TGTGCCACCAGTGATTATGCCGCTTTCTCCTACAATGAGCAGTTCTTC. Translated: CATSDYAAFSYNEQFF.

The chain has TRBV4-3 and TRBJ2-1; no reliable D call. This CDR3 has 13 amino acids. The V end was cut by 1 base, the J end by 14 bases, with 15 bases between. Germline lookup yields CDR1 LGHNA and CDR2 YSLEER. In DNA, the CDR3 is TGCGCCAGCAGCCAAGCTAAATGGGATTCTGAGTTCTTC. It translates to CASSQAKWDSEFF.

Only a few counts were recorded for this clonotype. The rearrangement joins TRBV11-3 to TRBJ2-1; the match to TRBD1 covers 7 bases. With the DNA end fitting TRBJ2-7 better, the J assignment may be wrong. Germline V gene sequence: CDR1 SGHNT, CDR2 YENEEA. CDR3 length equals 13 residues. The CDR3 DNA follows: TGTGCCAGCAGCCGAGGACAGGTGCGTGAGCAGTACTTC. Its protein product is CASSRGQVREQYF.